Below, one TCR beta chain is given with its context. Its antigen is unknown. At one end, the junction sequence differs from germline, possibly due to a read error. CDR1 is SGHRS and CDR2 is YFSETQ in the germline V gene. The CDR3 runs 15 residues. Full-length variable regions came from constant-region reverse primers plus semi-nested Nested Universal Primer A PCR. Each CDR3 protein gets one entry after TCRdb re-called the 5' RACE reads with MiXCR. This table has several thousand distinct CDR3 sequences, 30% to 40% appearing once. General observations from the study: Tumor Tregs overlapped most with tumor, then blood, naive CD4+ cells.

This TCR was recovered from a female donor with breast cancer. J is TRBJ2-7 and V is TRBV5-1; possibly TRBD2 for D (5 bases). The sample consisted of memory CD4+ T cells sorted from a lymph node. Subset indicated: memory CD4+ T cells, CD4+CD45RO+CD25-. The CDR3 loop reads CASNVRAGDVYEQNF. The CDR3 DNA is TGCGCCAGCAACGTTCGCGCGGGCGACGTCTACGAGCAGAACTTC.